This T cell receptor beta chain originates from a study of T cell repertoires in cytomegalovirus infection. Study overall: Selected CMV epitopes included recently identified HLA-C-restricted ones as well as well-studied HLA-B-restricted ones. In public TCR beta signatures, there were indications of both CMV infection and matching HLA type.

TCRdb processed the reads anew with MiXCR; each CDR3 protein has one entry. The sample lists about 280,000 distinct CDR3 sequences, 22% seen once, with roughly a fifth in the top ten. The CDR3 is made up of 13 amino acids. Germline CDR1 is SGHTA and CDR2 is FQGNSA. V was shortened by 3 bases and J by 0 bases, with 3 bases between the two germline ends. This clonotype was seen only a few times. What it binds is not known. This clonotype was obtained from a human donor in good health (CMV status not recorded). Some clones in this sample may be carry-over from other donors' samples. The sequencing here drew on cultured PBMCs, taken from culture after CMV antigen stimulation. The chain has TRBV7-2 and TRBJ1-3; D is unresolved. CDR3 sequence: CASSFYSGNTIYF. The DNA for the CDR3 is TGTGCCAGCAGCTTTTACTCTGGAAACACCATATATTTT. The variable domain in full, with the rest retrieved from reference TRBV7-2 and TRBJ1-3, is GAGVSQSPSNKVTEKGKDVELRCDPISGHTALYWYRQSLGQGLEFLIYFQGNSAPDKSGLPSDRFSAERTGGSVSTLTIQRTQQEDSAVYLCASSFYSGNTIYFGEGSWLTVV.